The present T cell receptor (beta chain) was sequenced within a study of cytomegalovirus exposure and HLA in healthy donors. General observations from the study: Excluded were some V segments that proved indistinguishable, including TRBV6-2 and TRBV6-3. TCR association rates varied by HLA locus in a later analysis, with DRB1 highest and HLA-C lowest. Later genetic work tied a missense DCLRE1C variant to beta-chain V and J trimming.

This clone was counted a few times. Its antigen is undetermined. 13 Jbeta primers and 60 Vbeta primers were used for the PCR. The protocol was immunoSEQ multiplex PCR, while the TCRdb copy is restricted to in-frame clones and leaves out a portion. The sample contains roughly 100,000 clones, 78% of which appear only once. The V gene lost 2 bases and the J gene lost 0 bases, with 3 bases spanning the gap. Germline CDR1 is SGHTA and CDR2 is FQGNSA. This CDR3 spans 13 amino acids. The chain is built from TRBV7-2 and TRBJ2-3; D unresolved. The origin of this receptor is a woman aged 40 to 50 in good health and CMV-seronegative. Sequenced sample: PBMCs. CDR3 nucleotides: TGTGCCAGCAGCTTATATAGCACAGATACGCAGTATTTT. Translated: CASSLYSTDTQYF.